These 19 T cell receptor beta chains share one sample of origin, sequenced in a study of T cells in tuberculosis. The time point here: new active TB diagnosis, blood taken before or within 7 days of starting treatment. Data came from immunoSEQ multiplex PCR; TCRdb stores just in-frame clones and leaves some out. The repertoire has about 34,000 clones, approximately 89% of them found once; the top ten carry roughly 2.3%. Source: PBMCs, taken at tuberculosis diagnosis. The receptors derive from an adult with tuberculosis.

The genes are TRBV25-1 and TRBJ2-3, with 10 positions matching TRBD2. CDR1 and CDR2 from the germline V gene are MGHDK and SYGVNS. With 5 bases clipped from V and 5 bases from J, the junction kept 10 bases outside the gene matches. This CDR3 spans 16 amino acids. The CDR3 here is CASSTRERGGVDTQYF. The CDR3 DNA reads TGTGCCAGCAGTACACGAGAGCGGGGGGGCGTAGATACGCAGTATTTT. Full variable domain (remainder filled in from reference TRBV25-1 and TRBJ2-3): EADIYQTPRYLVIGTGKKITLECSQTMGHDKMYWYQQDPGMELHLIHYSYGVNSTEKGDLSSESTVSRIRTEHFPLTLESARPSHTSQYLCASSTRERGGVDTQYFGPGTRLTVL.

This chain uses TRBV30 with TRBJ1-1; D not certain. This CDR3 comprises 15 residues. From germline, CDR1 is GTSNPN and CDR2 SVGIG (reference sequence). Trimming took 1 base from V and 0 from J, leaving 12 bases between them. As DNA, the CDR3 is TGTGCCTGGAGTGGGCTGGCTCCCGTGAACACTGAAGCTTTCTTT. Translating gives CAWSGLAPVNTEAFF.

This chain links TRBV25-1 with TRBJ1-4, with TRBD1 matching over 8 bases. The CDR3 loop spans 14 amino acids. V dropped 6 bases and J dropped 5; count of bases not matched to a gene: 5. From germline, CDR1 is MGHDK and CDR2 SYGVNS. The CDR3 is CASRQTGVNEKLFF. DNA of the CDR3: TGTGCCAGCAGACAGACAGGGGTAAATGAAAAACTGTTTTTT.

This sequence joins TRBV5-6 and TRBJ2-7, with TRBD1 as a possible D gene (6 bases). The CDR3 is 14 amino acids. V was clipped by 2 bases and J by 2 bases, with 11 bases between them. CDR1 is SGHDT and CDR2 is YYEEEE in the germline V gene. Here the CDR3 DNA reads TGTGCCAGCAGCTTAACAGGGAGCCCCTACGAGCAGTACTTC. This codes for CASSLTGSPYEQYF.

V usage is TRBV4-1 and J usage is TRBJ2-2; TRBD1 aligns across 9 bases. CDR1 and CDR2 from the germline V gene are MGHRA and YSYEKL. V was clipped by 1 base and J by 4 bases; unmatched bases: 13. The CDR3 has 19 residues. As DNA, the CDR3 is TGCGCCAGCAGCCAAGTTGGTAAATTGGGACAGGGTGGCACCGGGGAGCTGTTTTTT. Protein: CASSQVGKLGQGGTGELFF.

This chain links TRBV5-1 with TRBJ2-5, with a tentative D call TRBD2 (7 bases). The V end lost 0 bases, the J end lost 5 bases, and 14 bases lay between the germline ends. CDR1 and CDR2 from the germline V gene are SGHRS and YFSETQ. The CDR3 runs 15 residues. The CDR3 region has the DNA TGCGCCAGCAGCTTGGCACAGGGAGGGATGGAGACCCAGTACTTC. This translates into CASSLAQGGMETQYF.

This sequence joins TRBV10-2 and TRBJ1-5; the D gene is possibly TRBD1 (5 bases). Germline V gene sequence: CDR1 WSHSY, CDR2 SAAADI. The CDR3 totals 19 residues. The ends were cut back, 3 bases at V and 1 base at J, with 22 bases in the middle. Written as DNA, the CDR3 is TGCGCCAGCAGTGAAGGCGGCGGGACTGAGAGAATCAGCAATCAGCCCCAGCATTTT. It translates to CASSEGGGTERISNQPQHF.

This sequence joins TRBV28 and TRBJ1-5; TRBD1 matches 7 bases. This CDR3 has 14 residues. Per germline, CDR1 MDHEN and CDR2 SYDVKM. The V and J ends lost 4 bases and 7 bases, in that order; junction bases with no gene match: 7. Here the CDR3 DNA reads TGTGCCAGCAGTTCGGACAGGTGGGAGCAGCCCCAGCATTTT. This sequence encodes CASSSDRWEQPQHF.

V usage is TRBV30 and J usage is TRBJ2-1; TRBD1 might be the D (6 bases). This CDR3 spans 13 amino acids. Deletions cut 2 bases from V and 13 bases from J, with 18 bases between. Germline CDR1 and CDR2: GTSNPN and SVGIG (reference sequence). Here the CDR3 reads CAWSPWDTQFQFF. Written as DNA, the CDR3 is TGTGCCTGGAGTCCATGGGACACCCAGTTTCAGTTCTTC. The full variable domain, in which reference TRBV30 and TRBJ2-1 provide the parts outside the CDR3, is SQTIHQWPATLVQPVGSPLSLECTVEGTSNPNLYWYRQAAGRGLQLLFYSVGIGQISSEVPQNLSASRPQDRQFILSSKKLLLSDSGFYLCAWSPWDTQFQFFGPGTRLTVL.

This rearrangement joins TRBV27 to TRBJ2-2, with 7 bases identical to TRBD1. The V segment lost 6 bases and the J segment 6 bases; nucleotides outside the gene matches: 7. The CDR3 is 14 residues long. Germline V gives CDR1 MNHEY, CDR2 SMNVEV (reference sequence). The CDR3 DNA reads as TGTGCCAGCAGACGACAGGGCTCGGCCGGGGAGCTGTTTTTT. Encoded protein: CASRRQGSAGELFF.

CDR3: CASSLRREGEQYV. The CDR3 region has the DNA TGCGCCAGCAGCCTCAGGAGGGAGGGCGAGCAGTACGTC. The V and J genes are TRBV10-1 and TRBJ2-7; TRBD2 agrees at 7 bases. Losses at the gene ends were 6 bases for V and 6 bases for J; bases not matched to a gene: 8. The length of the CDR3 is 13 residues. Germline V lookup: CDR1 WNHNN, CDR2 SYGVQD (reference sequence).

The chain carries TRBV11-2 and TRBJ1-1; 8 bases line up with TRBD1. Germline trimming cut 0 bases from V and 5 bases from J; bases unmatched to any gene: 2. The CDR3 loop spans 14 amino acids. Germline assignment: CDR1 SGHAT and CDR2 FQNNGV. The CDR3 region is CASSLENRGTEAFF. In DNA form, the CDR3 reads TGTGCCAGCAGCTTAGAGAACAGGGGGACTGAAGCTTTCTTT.

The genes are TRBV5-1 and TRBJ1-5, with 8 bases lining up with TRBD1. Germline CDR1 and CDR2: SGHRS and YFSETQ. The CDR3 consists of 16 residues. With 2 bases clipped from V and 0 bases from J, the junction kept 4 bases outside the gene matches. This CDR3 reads CASSFLGQVSNQPQHF. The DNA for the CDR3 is TGCGCCAGCAGCTTTCTGGGACAGGTTAGCAATCAGCCCCAGCATTTT.

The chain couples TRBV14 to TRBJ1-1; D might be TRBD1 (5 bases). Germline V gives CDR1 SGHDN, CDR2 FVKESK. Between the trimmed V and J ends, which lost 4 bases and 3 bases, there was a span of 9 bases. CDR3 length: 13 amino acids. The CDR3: CASSLAGHTEAFF. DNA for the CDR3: TGTGCCAGCAGCCTGGCAGGGCACACTGAAGCTTTCTTT.

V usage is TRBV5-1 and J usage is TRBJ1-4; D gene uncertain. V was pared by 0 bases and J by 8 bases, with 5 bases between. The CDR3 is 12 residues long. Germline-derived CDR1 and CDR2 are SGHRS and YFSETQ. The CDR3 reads CASSLAGEKLFF. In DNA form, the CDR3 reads TGCGCCAGCAGCTTGGCGGGGGAAAAACTGTTTTTT.

CDR3 residues: CASSAQGGKLFF. In DNA form, the CDR3 reads TGTGCCAGCAGTGCCCAGGGAGGAAAACTGTTTTTT. The chain carries TRBV6-1 and TRBJ1-4; a possible D gene is TRBD1 (5 bases). This CDR3 is built from 12 residues. Per the germline V gene, CDR1 is MNHNS and CDR2 is SASEGT. V was pared by 4 bases and J by 10 bases, with 10 bases between.

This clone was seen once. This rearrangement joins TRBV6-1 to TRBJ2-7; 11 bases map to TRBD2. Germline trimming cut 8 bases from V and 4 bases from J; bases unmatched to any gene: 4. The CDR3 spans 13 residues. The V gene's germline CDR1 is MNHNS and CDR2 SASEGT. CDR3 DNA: TGTGCCAGCCGGACTAGCGGGTTGTACGAGCAGTACGTC. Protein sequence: CASRTSGLYEQYV.

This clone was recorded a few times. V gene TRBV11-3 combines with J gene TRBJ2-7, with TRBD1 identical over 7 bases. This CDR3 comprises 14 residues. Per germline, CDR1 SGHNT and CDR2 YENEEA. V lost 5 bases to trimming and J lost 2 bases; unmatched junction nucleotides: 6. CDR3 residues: CASSPRQGTYEQYF. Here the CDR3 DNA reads TGTGCCAGCAGCCCCAGACAGGGAACCTACGAGCAGTACTTC.

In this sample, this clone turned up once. The chain's CDR3 is CASRPGQLTNTEAFF. CDR3 in DNA: TGTGCCAGCCGGCCCGGACAACTTACGAACACTGAAGCTTTCTTT. The rearrangement joins TRBV6-1 to TRBJ1-1, with D maybe TRBD1 (5 bases). CDR1 is MNHNS and CDR2 is SASEGT in the germline V gene. Trimming took off 8 bases at V and 1 base at J, with 17 bases between the two ends. The CDR3 consists of 15 residues.